The 27 T cell receptor beta chains presented below share a single source sample, sequenced in a study of blood T cell repertoires in COVID-19. Measured with immunoSEQ multiplex PCR; TCRdb has only the in-frame clones, and not every one. The sample lists approximately 93,000 clones, approximately 79% occurring once. Specimen: peripheral blood. The origin of the receptors is a man between 65 and 85 years old with COVID-19, enrolled during active disease.

The rearrangement joins TRBV3-1 (or the pseudogene TRBV3-2) to TRBJ2-7; D not resolved. V lost 4 bases, J lost 3 bases, and 10 bases lay in between. CDR1 and CDR2 (germline): LGHDT, YNNKEL (reference sequence). This CDR3 has 13 amino acids. CDR3 sequence reads: CASSLLRSYEQYF. The CDR3 DNA reads as TGTGCCAGCAGCCTCTTGCGGAGCTACGAGCAGTACTTC.

The CDR3 spells CASSQDGSVYAGGPRFF. The CDR3 nucleotides are TGTGCCAGCAGCCAAGATGGGAGCGTTTATGCGGGAGGGCCGCGGTTCTTC. The rearrangement links TRBV4-2 to TRBJ2-1, with 9 positions matching TRBD2. CDR1 is LGHNA, CDR2 YNFKEQ, per germline. The CDR3 runs 17 residues. Trimming at V came to 0 bases and at J to 15 bases, leaving 18 bases not matched to a gene.

This chain links TRBV4-2 with TRBJ1-2, with 8 bases fitting TRBD1. V dropped 0 bases and J dropped 7; count of bases not matched to a gene: 13. Germline loops: CDR1 LGHNA, CDR2 YNFKEQ. The CDR3 is made up of 17 amino acids. CDR3 protein: CASSQDLGFVRGLGYTF. The CDR3 DNA is TGTGCCAGCAGCCAAGATCTGGGTTTTGTCAGGGGGCTTGGCTACACCTTC.

There are a few counts of this clone. The rearrangement uses TRBV7-8 and TRBJ2-2, with 14 bases matching TRBD2. CDR1 and CDR2 (germline): SGHVS, FQNEAQ. With 5 bases clipped from V and 5 bases from J, the junction kept 4 bases outside the gene matches. This CDR3 has 16 amino acids. The DNA for the CDR3 is TGTGCCAGCAGCCACGGGACTAGCGGGAGTACCGGGGAGCTGTTTTTT. Protein: CASSHGTSGSTGELFF.

V gene TRBV5-1 combines with J gene TRBJ2-1; 11 bases are shared with TRBD2. Germline CDR1 and CDR2: SGHRS and YFSETQ. Trimming removed 4 bases from V and 9 bases from J; junction bases left unmatched: 12. The CDR3 extends over 16 amino acids. The CDR3 loop is CASSGTSGRRLFEQFF. The CDR3 DNA is TGCGCCAGCAGCGGAACTAGCGGGAGAAGATTGTTTGAGCAGTTCTTC.

This clone was observed at least ten times. This chain links TRBV7-8 with TRBJ1-1; 8 nucleotides match TRBD1. The CDR3 is 17 residues long. V gave up 4 bases and J gave up 10 bases; unmatched junction bases: 20. The germline gives CDR1 SGHVS, CDR2 FQNEAQ. The CDR3 loop reads CASSSTWPGTGILAAFF. DNA of the CDR3: TGTGCCAGCAGCTCTACCTGGCCCGGGACAGGAATATTAGCAGCTTTCTTT. Drawing the rest from reference TRBV7-8 and TRBJ1-1, the complete variable domain is GAGVSQSPRYKVAKRGQDVALRCDPISGHVSLFWYQQALGQGPEFLTYFQNEAQLDKSGLPSDRFFAERPEGSVSTLKIQRTQQEDSAVYLCASSSTWPGTGILAAFFGQGTRLTVV.

V usage is TRBV18 and J usage is TRBJ2-1; 11 nucleotides align to TRBD2. Losses at the gene ends were 4 bases for V and 7 bases for J; bases not matched to a gene: 9. This CDR3 has 16 residues. The germline V gene encodes CDR1 KGHSH and CDR2 LQKENI. The CDR3 reads CASSLTSGRGVNEQFF. The CDR3, as DNA: TGTGCCAGCTCACTTACTAGCGGGAGAGGAGTAAATGAGCAGTTCTTC.

This rearrangement joins TRBV13 to TRBJ1-6; D may be TRBD1 (6 bases). Germline loops: CDR1 PRHDT, CDR2 FYEKMQ (reference sequence). This CDR3 has 17 residues. V lost 2 bases, J lost 5 bases, and 16 bases lay in between. The CDR3 spells CASSLIQGAGDNSPLHF. CDR3 nucleotide sequence: TGTGCCAGCAGCTTAATCCAGGGAGCAGGGGATAATTCACCCCTCCACTTT. Supplemented by reference TRBV13 and TRBJ1-6, the full variable domain reads AAGVIQSPRHLIKEKRETATLKCYPIPRHDTVYWYQQGPGQDPQFLISFYEKMQSDKGSIPDRFSAQQFSDYHSELNMSSLELGDSALYFCASSLIQGAGDNSPLHFGNGTRLTVT.

The rearrangement uses TRBV10-3 and TRBJ2-7; 12 bases match TRBD2. The V gene's germline CDR1 is ENHRY and CDR2 SYGVKD. Germline trimming cut 6 bases from V and 3 bases from J; bases unmatched to any gene: 6. This CDR3 contains 15 residues. The CDR3 region has the DNA TGTGCCATCAGCTCGACTAGCGGGAGTATCTACGAGCAGTACTTC. Translated: CAISSTSGSIYEQYF.

The genes are TRBV4-1 and TRBJ2-7; 8 nucleotides match TRBD2. Germline lookup yields CDR1 MGHRA and CDR2 YSYEKL. V was clipped by 0 bases and J by 1 base; unmatched bases: 5. The CDR3 consists of 16 residues. The CDR3 protein is CASSQDPGGGSYEQYF. The CDR3 nucleotides read TGCGCCAGCAGCCAAGATCCGGGAGGGGGATCCTACGAGCAGTACTTC.

V and J are TRBV29-1 and TRBJ2-1, with TRBD2 identical over 9 bases. The CDR3 loop spans 12 amino acids. V gave up 4 bases and J gave up 9 bases; unmatched junction bases: 4. Germline assignment: CDR1 SQVTM and CDR2 ANQGSEA. As DNA, the CDR3 is TGCAGCGTTGCCGAGCGGGAGGCTGAGCAGTTCTTC. It specifies CSVAEREAEQFF.

This clone occurred once. The V gene is TRBV4-2, the J gene TRBJ2-5, with 10 bases aligning to TRBD2. This CDR3 contains 18 residues. V trimming: 4 bases; J trimming: 4 bases; junction bases outside the gene matches: 15. In germline, CDR1 is LGHNA, CDR2 YNFKEQ. The CDR3 region is CASSPGLTSGPLLETQYF. CDR3 bases: TGTGCCAGCAGCCCTGGGTTGACTAGCGGGCCCCTTTTAGAGACCCAGTACTTC.

The V and J genes are TRBV6-5 and TRBJ2-3; TRBD2 is a possible D gene (7 bases). CDR3 size: 14 residues. Germline assignment: CDR1 MNHEY and CDR2 SVGAGI. Trimming removed 10 bases at V and 4 bases at J, with 18 bases between. The CDR3 loop is CATSTFGGPDTQYF. The CDR3 DNA reads TGTGCCACCTCAACTTTCGGGGGGCCAGATACGCAGTATTTT.

This clone has more than one count but fewer than ten. V gene TRBV9 combines with J gene TRBJ1-1; no definite D call. Germline V gene data show CDR1 as SGDLS and CDR2 as YYNGEE. CDR3 length equals 15 residues. Trimming stripped 0 bases from V and 4 bases from J, with 13 bases between. CDR3 amino acids: CASSVVAYDVTEAFF. The CDR3 DNA is TGTGCCAGCAGCGTAGTGGCTTACGATGTCACTGAAGCTTTCTTT.

CDR3 sequence: CASSLTGWSGANVLTF. CDR3 DNA: TGTGCCAGCAGTTTGACAGGGTGGTCCGGGGCCAACGTCCTGACTTTC. The chain combines TRBV5-6 with TRBJ2-6; 7 positions match TRBD1. CDR1 and CDR2 from the germline V gene are SGHDT and YYEEEE. Trimming at V came to 5 bases and at J to 4 bases, leaving 9 bases not matched to a gene. The CDR3 runs 16 residues.

V usage is TRBV7-9 and J usage is TRBJ2-6; the D is unclear. CDR1 SEHNR and CDR2 FQNEAQ come from the germline V gene (reference sequence). Trimming cost V 1 base and J 0 bases, with 4 bases left between them. The length of the CDR3 is 15 residues. The CDR3 DNA follows: TGTGCCAGCAGCTTAGGTAACTCTGGGGCCAACGTCCTGACTTTC. Amino acid sequence: CASSLGNSGANVLTF.

The chain couples TRBV6-5 to TRBJ1-4, with 11 bases identical to TRBD1. Germline V gives CDR1 MNHEY, CDR2 SVGAGI. There are 15 residues in the CDR3. V shed 2 bases, J shed 7 bases, and the junction held 3 bases outside the gene matches. CDR3 DNA: TGTGCCAGCAGTTACCGGGACAGGGGGACTGAAAAACTGTTTTTT. This sequence encodes CASSYRDRGTEKLFF.

This clone was seen more than once but under ten times. V is TRBV18 and J is TRBJ1-2, with D perhaps matching TRBD1 (5 bases). This CDR3 spans 13 amino acids. Looked up from germline, CDR1 is KGHSH and CDR2 is LQKENI. Trimming shortened V by 5 bases and J by 6 bases, and 13 bases separated the two germline ends. CDR3 DNA: TGTGCCAGCTCAATTATACAGGCCGATGGCTACACCTTC. It yields the protein CASSIIQADGYTF.

The chain joins TRBV28 to TRBJ2-7; 10 bases align to TRBD1. CDR3 length: 15 amino acids. Losses at the gene ends were 5 bases for V and 5 bases for J; bases not matched to a gene: 9. Per germline, CDR1 MDHEN and CDR2 SYDVKM. CDR3 in DNA: TGTGCCAGCAGTCTAAGGGACAGGGGATTCGACGAGCAGTACTTC. This encodes CASSLRDRGFDEQYF. Combining the CDR3 with reference TRBV28 and TRBJ2-7 gives the whole variable domain DVKVTQSSRYLVKRTGEKVFLECVQDMDHENMFWYRQDPGLGLRLIYFSYDVKMKEKGDIPEGYSVSREKKERFSLILESASTNQTSMYLCASSLRDRGFDEQYFGPGTRLTVT.

This chain joins TRBV5-1 and TRBJ2-1; TRBD1 is a possible D gene (5 bases). The V end lost 9 bases, the J end lost 8 bases, and 15 bases lay between the germline ends. The germline V gene encodes CDR1 SGHRS and CDR2 YFSETQ. The CDR3 spans 12 residues. For the CDR3, the DNA is TGCGCCACCCGAAAGGAAGGGGATGAGCAGTTCTTC. Its protein product is CATRKEGDEQFF.

The V call is TRBV2, the J call TRBJ1-1; possible D gene TRBD1, 5 bases. V shed 6 bases and J shed 7 bases, with 12 bases lying between them. The CDR3 totals 12 residues. The germline V gene encodes CDR1 SNHLY and CDR2 FYNNEI. CDR3 in amino acids: CASSQGEGEAFF. The CDR3 DNA reads as TGTGCCAGCAGCCAGGGTGAAGGTGAAGCTTTCTTT.

This clone was picked up many times. This sequence joins TRBV19 and TRBJ1-5, with TRBD1 matching over 7 bases. The ends lost 4 bases at V and 5 bases at J; junction bases unmatched: 8. Germline CDR1 reads LNHDA; CDR2 reads SQIVND (reference sequence). The CDR3 extends over 15 amino acids. CDR3 nucleotide sequence: TGTGCCAGTAGTAGTAAACAGGGGTGGGATCAGCCCCAGCATTTT. Its protein product is CASSSKQGWDQPQHF.

The gene calls are TRBV7-2 and TRBJ1-2, with TRBD1 as a possible D gene (5 bases). Trimming cost V 4 bases and J 8 bases, with 14 bases left between them. Germline CDR1 SGHTA, CDR2 FQGNSA. The CDR3 extends over 13 amino acids. DNA of the CDR3: TGTGCCAGCAGCTCCCAGGGTAGTTGGGGCTACACCTTC. Its protein is CASSSQGSWGYTF.

The V and J genes are TRBV7-9 and TRBJ1-1, with a possible D match to TRBD1 (6 bases). Germline V CDR1 and CDR2: SEHNR, FQNEAQ (reference sequence). CDR3 length: 15 residues. Trimming removed 3 bases from V and 1 base from J, with 12 bases in between. CDR3 sequence: CASSLYGTRNTEAFF. CDR3 in DNA: TGTGCCAGCAGCTTGTACGGGACAAGGAACACTGAAGCTTTCTTT. The full variable domain, in which reference TRBV7-9 and TRBJ1-1 provide the parts outside the CDR3, is DTGVSQNPRHKITKRGQNVTFRCDPISEHNRLYWYRQTLGQGPEFLTYFQNEAQLEKSRLLSDRFSAERPKGSFSTLEIQRTEQGDSAMYLCASSLYGTRNTEAFFGQGTRLTVV.

The chain is built from TRBV5-6 and TRBJ2-7; D is possibly TRBD1 (5 bases). V lost 4 bases, J lost 3 bases, and 20 bases lay in between. The length of the CDR3 is 16 residues. Germline V gene lookup returns CDR1 SGHDT and CDR2 YYEEEE. CDR3 nucleotide sequence: TGTGCCAGCAGCCCCTATCGTCCCGGGCAGGGCTACGAGCAGTACTTC. Translation: CASSPYRPGQGYEQYF. Full variable domain (outside the CDR3, taken from reference TRBV5-6 and TRBJ2-7): DAGVTQSPTHLIKTRGQQVTLRCSPKSGHDTVSWYQQALGQGPQFIFQYYEEEERQRGNFPDRFSGHQFPNYSSELNVNALLLGDSALYLCASSPYRPGQGYEQYFGPGTRLTVT.

V gene TRBV7-9 combines with J gene TRBJ1-3; D is uncertain. CDR1 is SEHNR, CDR2 FQNEAQ, per germline (reference sequence). Trimming pared 5 bases from V and 0 bases from J, leaving 8 bases between. CDR3 length equals 14 residues. CDR3 protein: CASSRDVSGNTIYF. CDR3 DNA: TGTGCCAGCAGCCGAGATGTCTCTGGAAACACCATATATTTT.

The genes are TRBV30 and TRBJ1-5; D remains ambiguous. There are 13 residues in the CDR3. Looked up from germline, CDR1 is GTSNPN and CDR2 is SVGIG (reference sequence). With 2 bases removed from V and 0 bases from J, the gap between germline ends came to 5 bases. This chain's CDR3 is CAWSTNSNQPQHF. CDR3 nucleotide sequence: TGTGCCTGGAGTACAAATAGCAATCAGCCCCAGCATTTT.